Presented here are 5 T cell receptor beta chains from one specimen sequenced in a study of cytotoxic CD8 clonotypes in ibrutinib-treated CLL. Clones were sequenced by immunoSEQ multiplex PCR, and TCRdb holds only the in-frame ones, with some missing. The data show approximately 160,000 clones, 88% seen once. This sample comprised PBMCs, obtained at disease progression, from a patient treated with ibrutinib. The receptor set was obtained from a human donor with chronic lymphocytic leukemia.

The chain is built from TRBV15 and TRBJ2-1; unclear D gene. Germline V lookup: CDR1 LNHNV, CDR2 YYDKDF (reference sequence). The CDR3 length is 17 residues. With 0 bases removed from V and 4 bases from J, the gap between germline ends came to 16 bases. The DNA of the CDR3 is TGTGCCACCAGCAGAGATCTTGGGTTTAGTGGGTACAATGAGCAGTTCTTC. Amino acid sequence: CATSRDLGFSGYNEQFF.

The chain couples TRBV7-2 to TRBJ2-7; the D is unclear. Germline V CDR1 and CDR2: SGHTA, FQGNSA. The CDR3 is 13 residues long. The V and J ends lost 5 bases and 2 bases respectively, with 10 bases between them. The CDR3 DNA follows: TGTGCCAGCAGCCCTCCCTCGACCTACGAGCAGTACTTC. Translating gives CASSPPSTYEQYF.

The rearrangement joins TRBV18 to TRBJ2-5; perhaps TRBD2 as D (5 bases). CDR1 KGHSH and CDR2 LQKENI come from the germline V gene. This CDR3 comprises 14 residues. The V and J ends lost 6 bases and 2 bases respectively, with 13 bases between them. The chain's CDR3 is CASSHGSEQETQYF. As DNA, the CDR3 is TGTGCCAGCTCCCATGGGAGCGAGCAAGAGACCCAGTACTTC.

The V and J genes are TRBV7-8 and TRBJ1-4, with D perhaps matching TRBD1 (5 bases). V lost 5 bases and J 3 bases, leaving 13 bases between the germline ends. There are 15 residues in the CDR3. CDR1 SGHVS and CDR2 FQNEAQ come from the germline V gene. CDR3 nucleotide sequence: TGTGCCAGCAGCGCTCACAGGTTTCCTAATGAAAAACTGTTTTTT. This encodes CASSAHRFPNEKLFF.

The chain has TRBV2 and TRBJ2-5; TRBD2 might be the D (6 bases). In germline, CDR1 is SNHLY, CDR2 FYNNEI. Trimming removed 3 bases from V and 5 bases from J, with 13 bases in between. The CDR3 totals 14 residues. In DNA form, the CDR3 reads TGTGCCAGCAGTGATGGGACTCCGCGGGAGACCCAGTACTTC. Protein product: CASSDGTPRETQYF.